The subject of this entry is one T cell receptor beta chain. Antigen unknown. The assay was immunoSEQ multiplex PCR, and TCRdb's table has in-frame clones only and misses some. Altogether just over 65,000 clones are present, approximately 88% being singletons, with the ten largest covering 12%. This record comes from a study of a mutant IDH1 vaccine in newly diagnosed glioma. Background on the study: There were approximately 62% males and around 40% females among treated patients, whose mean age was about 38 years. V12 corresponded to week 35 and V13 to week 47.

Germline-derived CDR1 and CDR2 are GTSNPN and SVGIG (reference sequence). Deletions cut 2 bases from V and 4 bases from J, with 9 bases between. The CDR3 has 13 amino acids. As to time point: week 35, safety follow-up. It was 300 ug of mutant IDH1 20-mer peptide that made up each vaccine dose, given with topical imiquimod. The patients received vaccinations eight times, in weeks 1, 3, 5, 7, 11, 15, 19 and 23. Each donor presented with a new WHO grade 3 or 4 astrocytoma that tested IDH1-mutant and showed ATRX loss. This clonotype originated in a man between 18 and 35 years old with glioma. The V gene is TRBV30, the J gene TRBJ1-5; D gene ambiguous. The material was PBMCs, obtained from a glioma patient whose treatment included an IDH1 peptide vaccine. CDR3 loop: CAWSRWANQPQHF. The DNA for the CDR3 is TGTGCCTGGAGTCGGTGGGCAAATCAGCCCCAGCATTTT.